This T cell receptor (beta chain) was profiled in a study of Ad26.COV2.S vaccination and SARS-CoV-2 variants. As for the study in general: Among those in the COV1001 Ad26.COV2.S trial arm was the donor.

Generated by immunoSEQ multiplex PCR, the TCRdb table keeps only in-frame clones and is missing some. Among hundreds of thousands of clones listed, 70% to 90% were seen once. The CDR3 totals 12 residues. CDR1 and CDR2 (germline): MRHNA, SNTAGT. Trimming cost V 11 bases and J 5 bases, with 13 bases left between them. Treatment described: roughly 18 received Ad26.COV2.S at low or high dose, single or two shots; about five received placebo; per-sample allocation not given. Sample collection was performed on day 63 after the first vaccine or placebo injection. This TCR was recovered from a person aged 18-60 years who received the Ad26.COV2.S COVID-19 vaccine or a placebo. The chain recombines TRBV6-4 with TRBJ2-1, with a weak D call TRBD2 (6 bases). The specimen comprised peripheral blood, sampled in a trial of Ad26.COV2.S vaccine versus placebo. CDR3 DNA sequence: TGTGCCCTCGGGAGTAGGGACAATGAGCAGTTCTTC. Protein: CALGSRDNEQFF.